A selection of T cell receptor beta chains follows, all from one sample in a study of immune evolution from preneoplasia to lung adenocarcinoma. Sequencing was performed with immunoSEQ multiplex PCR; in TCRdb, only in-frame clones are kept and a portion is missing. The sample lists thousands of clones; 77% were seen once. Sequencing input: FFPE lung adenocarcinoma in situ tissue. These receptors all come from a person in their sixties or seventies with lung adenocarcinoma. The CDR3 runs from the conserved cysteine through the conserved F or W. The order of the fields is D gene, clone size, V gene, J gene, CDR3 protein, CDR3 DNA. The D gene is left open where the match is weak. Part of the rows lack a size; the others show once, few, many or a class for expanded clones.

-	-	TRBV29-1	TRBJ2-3	CSVEMRARGTDTQYF	TGCAGCGTTGAAATGAGGGCCAGAGGGACAGATACGCAGTATTTT
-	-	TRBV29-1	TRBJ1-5	CSVADGLLGNQPQHF	TGCAGCGTCGCAGACGGGTTGTTGGGCAATCAGCCCCAGCATTTT
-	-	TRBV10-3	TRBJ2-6	CAISDLNSGANVLTF	TGTGCCATCAGTGATTTGAACTCTGGGGCCAACGTCCTGACTTTC
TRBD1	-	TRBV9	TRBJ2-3	CASSRGQGPDTQYF	TGTGCCAGCAGCCGAGGACAGGGGCCAGATACGCAGTATTTT
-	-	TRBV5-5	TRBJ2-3	CASSLDTDTQYF	TGTGCCAGCAGCTTGGACACAGATACGCAGTATTTT
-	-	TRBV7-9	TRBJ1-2	CASSLGGAAYGYTF	TGTGCCAGCAGCTTAGGCGGGGCCGCCTATGGCTACACCTTC
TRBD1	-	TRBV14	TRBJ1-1	CASSQDYPGTAPEAFF	TGTGCCAGCAGCCAAGATTACCCCGGGACAGCACCTGAAGCTTTCTTT
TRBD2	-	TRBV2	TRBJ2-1	CASLGLAGAGSSYNEQFF	TGTGCCAGCTTAGGACTAGCGGGGGCTGGGAGCTCCTACAATGAGCAGTTCTTC
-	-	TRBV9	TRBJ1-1	CASSVTGMNTEAFF	TGTGCCAGCAGCGTAACCGGGATGAACACTGAAGCTTTCTTT
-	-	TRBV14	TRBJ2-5	CASSQEGQIVETQYF	TGTGCCAGCAGCCAAGAAGGTCAGATTGTGGAGACCCAGTACTTC
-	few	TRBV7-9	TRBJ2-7	CASSLISHEQYF	TGTGCCAGCAGCTTAATATCCCACGAGCAGTACTTC
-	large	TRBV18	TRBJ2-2	CASSPSGTTNTGELFF	TGTGCCAGCTCACCATCCGGGACGACGAACACCGGGGAGCTGTTTTTT
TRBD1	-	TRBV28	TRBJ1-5	CASSPGRTGFSQPQHF	TGTGCCAGCAGCCCGGGAAGGACAGGGTTTAGTCAGCCCCAGCATTTT
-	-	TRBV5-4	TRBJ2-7	CASSQAPRGAIYEQYF	TGTGCCAGCAGTCAAGCTCCCCGGGGGGCTATCTACGAGCAGTACTTC
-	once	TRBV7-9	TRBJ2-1	CASSLGGGNEQFF	TGTGCCAGCAGCTTAGGGGGAGGCAATGAGCAGTTCTTC
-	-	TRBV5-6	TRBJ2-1	CASSQRQTYNEQFF	TGTGCCAGCAGCCAGAGACAGACTTACAATGAGCAGTTCTTC
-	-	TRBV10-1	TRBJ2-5	CASSESTAINQETQYF	TGCGCCAGCAGTGAGTCCACAGCCATCAACCAAGAGACCCAGTACTTC
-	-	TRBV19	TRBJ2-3	CASSQGYSTDTQYF	TGTGCCAGCAGTCAGGGTTATAGCACAGATACGCAGTATTTT
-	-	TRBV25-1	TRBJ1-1	CASSEFKGPSTEAFF	TGTGCCAGCAGTGAATTTAAGGGTCCGAGCACTGAAGCTTTCTTT
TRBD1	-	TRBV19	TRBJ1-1	CASSIAGQGVTEAFF	TGTGCCAGTAGTATAGCGGGACAGGGGGTCACTGAAGCTTTCTTT
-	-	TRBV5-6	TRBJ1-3	CASSSLFDSGGGNTIYF	TGTGCCAGCAGCTCCCTCTTTGATTCCGGTGGGGGAAACACCATATATTTT
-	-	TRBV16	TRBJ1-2	CASSHYRTTAYGYTF	TGTGCCAGCAGCCACTACAGGACAACAGCCTATGGCTACACCTTC
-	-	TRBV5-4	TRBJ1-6	CASSSEPNSPLHF	TGTGCCAGCAGCTCTGAGCCTAATTCACCCCTCCACTTT
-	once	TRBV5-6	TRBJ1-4	CASSLWFREFNEKLFF	TGTGCCAGCAGCTTGTGGTTCCGGGAGTTTAATGAAAAACTGTTTTTT
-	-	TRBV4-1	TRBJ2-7	CASSQGGGPYEQYF	TGCGCCAGCAGCCAAGGGGGGGGCCCCTACGAGCAGTACTTC
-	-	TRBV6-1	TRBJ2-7	CAVNPGTLVYEQYF	TGTGCCGTGAATCCCGGGACACTTGTCTACGAGCAGTACTTC
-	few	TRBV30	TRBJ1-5	CAWSRVLGQPQHF	TGTGCCTGGAGTCGGGTCCTTGGTCAGCCCCAGCATTTT
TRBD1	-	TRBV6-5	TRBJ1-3	CASRGTGASGNTIYF	TGTGCCAGCAGGGGGACAGGGGCCTCTGGAAACACCATATATTTT
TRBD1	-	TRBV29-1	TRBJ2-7	CSVVGQGSYEQYF	TGCAGCGTTGTGGGACAGGGTTCCTACGAGCAGTACTTC
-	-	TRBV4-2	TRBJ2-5	CASSQEGDLRGETQYF	TGTGCCAGCAGCCAAGAGGGGGACCTTAGAGGAGAGACCCAGTACTTC
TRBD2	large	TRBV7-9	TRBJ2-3	CASSLFSGAKDTQYF	TGTGCCAGCAGCTTATTTAGCGGGGCCAAAGATACGCAGTATTTT
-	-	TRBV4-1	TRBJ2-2	CASSQGGAGVNTGELFF	TGCGCCAGCAGCCAAGGAGGAGCCGGCGTTAACACCGGGGAGCTGTTTTTT
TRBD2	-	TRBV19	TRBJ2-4	CASSLISSGVGKNIQYF	TGTGCCAGTAGCCTAATCTCTAGCGGGGTAGGCAAAAACATTCAGTACTTC
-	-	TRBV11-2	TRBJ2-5	CASSLGGAGNQETQYF	TGTGCCAGCAGCCTGGGGGGAGCAGGGAACCAAGAGACCCAGTACTTC
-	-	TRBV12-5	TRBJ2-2	CASGLVMRGGASFEHRGAVF	TGTGCTAGTGGTTTGGTAATGAGGGGGGGGGCCAGTTTTGAACACCGGGGAGCTGTTTTT
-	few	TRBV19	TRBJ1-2	CASRQGTTMGCTF	TGTGCCAGTAGACAGGGAACCACTATGGGATGCACCTTC
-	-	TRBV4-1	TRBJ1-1	CASSDGPMAFF	TGCGCCAGCAGCGACGGCCCTATGGCTTTCTTT
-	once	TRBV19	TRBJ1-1	CASSIDLENTEAFF	TGTGCCAGTAGTATAGATCTTGAGAACACTGAAGCTTTCTTT
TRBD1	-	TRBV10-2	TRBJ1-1	CASTTSEGAAAFF	TGCGCCAGCACCACGTCGGAGGGGGCCGCAGCTTTCTTT
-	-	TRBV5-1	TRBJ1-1	CASSIQTGWRDTEAFF	TGCGCCAGCAGCATCCAAACAGGGTGGAGGGACACTGAAGCTTTCTTT
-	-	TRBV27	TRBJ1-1	CASSVREDTEAFF	TGTGCCAGCAGTGTCCGGGAGGACACTGAAGCTTTCTTT
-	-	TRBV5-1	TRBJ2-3	CASSSSTRHTDTQYF	TGCGCCAGCAGCTCCTCGACACGACACACAGATACGCAGTATTTT
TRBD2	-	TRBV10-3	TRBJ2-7	CAISGAGTSEYEQYF	TGTGCCATCAGTGGGGCGGGGACTAGCGAGTACGAGCAGTACTTC
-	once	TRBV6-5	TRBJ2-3	CASSLLASADTQYF	TGTGCCAGCAGTCTCCTAGCGAGTGCAGATACGCAGTATTTT
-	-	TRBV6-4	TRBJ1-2	CASSPGMTNYGYTF	TGTGCCAGCAGCCCAGGGATGACTAACTATGGCTACACCTTC
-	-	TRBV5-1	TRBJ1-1	CASSFGWDTEAFF	TGCGCCAGCAGCTTCGGGTGGGACACTGAAGCTTTCTTT
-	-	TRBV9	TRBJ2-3	CASGNTDTQYF	TGTGCCAGTGGGAACACAGATACGCAGTATTTT
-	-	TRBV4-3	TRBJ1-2	CASSQDLGSFYGYTF	TGCGCCAGCAGCCAAGATCTGGGCAGCTTCTATGGCTACACCTTC
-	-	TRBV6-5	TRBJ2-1	CASSELYEQFF	TGTGCCAGCAGTGAACTCTATGAGCAGTTCTTC
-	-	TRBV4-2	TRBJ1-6	CASSDARVYYSPLHF	TGTGCCAGCAGCGATGCCAGGGTCTATTATTCACCCCTCCACTTT
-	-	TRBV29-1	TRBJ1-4	CSVASANEKLFF	TGCAGCGTTGCGTCGGCTAATGAAAAACTGTTTTTT
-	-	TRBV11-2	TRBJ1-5	CASSADSGEQPQHF	TGTGCCAGCAGCGCGGACAGCGGGGAACAGCCCCAGCATTTT
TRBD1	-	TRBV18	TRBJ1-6	CASSPLGQGAGSPLHF	TGTGCCAGCTCACCACTCGGACAGGGGGCCGGTTCACCCCTCCACTTT
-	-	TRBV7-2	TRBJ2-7	CASSLWNEQYF	TGTGCCAGCAGCTTATGGAACGAGCAGTACTTC
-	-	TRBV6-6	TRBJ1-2	CAGRLTAGYGYTF	TGTGCCGGCCGGCTTACAGCTGGCTATGGCTACACCTTC
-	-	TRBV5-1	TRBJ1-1	CASNLVGDTEAFF	TGCGCCAGCAACCTAGTAGGGGACACTGAAGCTTTCTTT
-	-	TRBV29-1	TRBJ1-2	CSVGISRDYGYTF	TGCAGCGTGGGGATTTCACGCGACTATGGCTACACCTTC
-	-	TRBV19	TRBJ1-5	CASSNEGSPQPQHF	TGTGCCAGTAGTAACGAGGGGAGCCCCCAGCCCCAGCATTTT
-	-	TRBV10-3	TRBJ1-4	CAICRGEGGKLFF	TGTGCCATCTGTAGGGGGGAAGGAGGGAAACTGTTTTTT